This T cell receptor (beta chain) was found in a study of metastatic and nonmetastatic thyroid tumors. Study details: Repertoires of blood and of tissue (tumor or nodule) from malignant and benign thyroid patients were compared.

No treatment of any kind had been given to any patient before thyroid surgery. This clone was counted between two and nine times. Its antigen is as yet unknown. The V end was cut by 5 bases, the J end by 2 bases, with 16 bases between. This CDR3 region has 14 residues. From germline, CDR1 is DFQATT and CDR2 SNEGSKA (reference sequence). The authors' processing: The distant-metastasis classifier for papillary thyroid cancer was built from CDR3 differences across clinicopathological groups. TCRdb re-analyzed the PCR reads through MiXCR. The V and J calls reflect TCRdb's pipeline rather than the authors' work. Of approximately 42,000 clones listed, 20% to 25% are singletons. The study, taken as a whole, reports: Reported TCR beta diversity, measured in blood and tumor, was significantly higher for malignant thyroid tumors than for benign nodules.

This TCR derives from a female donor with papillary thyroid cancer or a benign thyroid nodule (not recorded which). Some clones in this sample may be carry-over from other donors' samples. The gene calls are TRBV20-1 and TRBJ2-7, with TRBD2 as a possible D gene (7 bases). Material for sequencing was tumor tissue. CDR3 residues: CSAPRGAAPYEQYF. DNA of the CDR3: TGCAGTGCTCCTCGGGGGGCCGCTCCCTACGAGCAGTACTTC.